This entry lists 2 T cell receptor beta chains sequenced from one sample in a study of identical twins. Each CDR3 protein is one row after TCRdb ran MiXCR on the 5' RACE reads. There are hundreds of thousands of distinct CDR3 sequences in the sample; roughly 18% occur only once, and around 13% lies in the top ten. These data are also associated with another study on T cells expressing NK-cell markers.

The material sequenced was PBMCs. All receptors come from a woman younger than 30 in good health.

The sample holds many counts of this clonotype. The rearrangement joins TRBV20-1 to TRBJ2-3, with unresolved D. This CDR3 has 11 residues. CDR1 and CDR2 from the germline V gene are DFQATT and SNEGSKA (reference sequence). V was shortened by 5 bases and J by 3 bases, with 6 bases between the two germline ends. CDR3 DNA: TGCAGTGCTCCCTCAACAGATACGCAGTATTTT. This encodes CSAPSTDTQYF.

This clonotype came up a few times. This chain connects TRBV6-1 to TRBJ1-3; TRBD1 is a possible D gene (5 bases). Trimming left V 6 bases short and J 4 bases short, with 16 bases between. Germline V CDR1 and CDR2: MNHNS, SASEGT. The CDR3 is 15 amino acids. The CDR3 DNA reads TGTGCCAGCAGATTCCACCGGGGACTGGGAAACACCATATATTTT. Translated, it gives CASRFHRGLGNTIYF.